The 10 T cell receptor beta chains below come from one sample, sequenced in a study of cytomegalovirus exposure and HLA in healthy donors. The PCR employed 60 Vbeta primers together with 13 Jbeta primers. Clones were sequenced by immunoSEQ multiplex PCR, and TCRdb holds only the in-frame ones, with some missing. This table holds around 190,000 clones, about 87% found once. The sequenced material came from PBMCs. The receptors stem from a woman aged 18-29 years in good health and CMV-seronegative.

The CDR3 sequence: CASSPQGANGYTF. In DNA form, the CDR3 reads TGTGCCAGTAGTCCACAGGGGGCGAATGGCTACACCTTC. This chain uses TRBV19 with TRBJ1-2; 9 bases align to TRBD1. The CDR3 has 13 residues. V lost 5 bases, J lost 6 bases, and 4 bases stayed unmatched. Germline loops: CDR1 LNHDA, CDR2 SQIVND (reference sequence).

The chain uses TRBV5-6 and TRBJ2-2, with 8 nucleotides matching TRBD2. Trimming at V came to 0 bases and at J to 5 bases, leaving 6 bases not matched to a gene. This CDR3 is 16 amino acids long. Germline lookup yields CDR1 SGHDT and CDR2 YYEEEE. The CDR3 is CASSLERGGPTGELFF. CDR3 bases: TGTGCCAGCAGCTTGGAACGGGGGGGTCCGACCGGGGAGCTGTTTTTT.

This chain links TRBV5-1 with TRBJ2-5; D possibly corresponds to TRBD2 (6 bases). Germline V gene sequence: CDR1 SGHRS, CDR2 YFSETQ. V lost 4 bases, J lost 4 bases, and 14 bases lay in between. The CDR3 contains 14 residues. CDR3 amino acids: CASSRQVAAETQYF. In DNA form, the CDR3 reads TGCGCCAGCAGCCGCCAGGTAGCGGCAGAGACCCAGTACTTC.

The chain uses TRBV4-1 and TRBJ1-1; D perhaps matches TRBD1 (5 bases). Germline V CDR1 and CDR2: MGHRA, YSYEKL. V lost 2 bases and J 1 base, leaving 8 bases between the germline ends. The CDR3 extends over 14 amino acids. Here the CDR3 reads CASSQLQGNTEAFF. The CDR3 nucleotides are TGCGCCAGCAGCCAACTGCAGGGGAACACTGAAGCTTTCTTT.

This clone has more than one count but fewer than ten. The chain couples TRBV5-4 to TRBJ1-2, with 7 bases identical to TRBD1. Germline CDR1 and CDR2: SGHNT and YYREEE (reference sequence). This CDR3 is built from 15 residues. Losses at the gene ends were 4 bases for V and 4 bases for J; bases not matched to a gene: 10. The CDR3 reads CASSPWTGESYGYTF. For the CDR3, the DNA is TGTGCCAGCAGCCCCTGGACAGGCGAAAGCTATGGCTACACCTTC. Full variable domain (missing parts from reference TRBV5-4 and TRBJ1-2): ETGVTQSPTHLIKTRGQQVTLRCSSQSGHNTVSWYQQALGQGPQFIFQYYREEENGRGNFPPRFSGLQFPNYSSELNVNALELDDSALYLCASSPWTGESYGYTFGSGTRLTVV.

This chain links TRBV30 with TRBJ1-5; 7 bases match TRBD1. The CDR3 runs 14 residues. Germline CDR1 GTSNPN, CDR2 SVGIG (reference sequence). Trimming removed 2 bases from V and 4 bases from J; junction bases left unmatched: 5. DNA of the CDR3: TGTGCCTGGAGTCGGGGACAGCTTAATCAGCCCCAGCATTTT. Encoded protein: CAWSRGQLNQPQHF.

The chain is built from TRBV27 and TRBJ1-2, with D unclear. Germline assignment: CDR1 MNHEY and CDR2 SMNVEV (reference sequence). This CDR3 is 13 amino acids long. The germline V and J ends were trimmed by 1 base and 6 bases, with 9 bases remaining between them. The CDR3, as DNA: TGTGCCAGCAGTTTATACCGGGGAAATGGCTACACCTTC. Translated: CASSLYRGNGYTF.

V is TRBV4-3 and J is TRBJ1-2; D possibly corresponds to TRBD1 (5 bases). The CDR3 sequence is 17 residues long. Germline V gives CDR1 LGHNA, CDR2 YSLEER. V lost 1 base, J lost 1 base, and 16 bases lay in between. CDR3 sequence reads: CASSQGQGPSYNYGYTF. The CDR3 nucleotides read TGCGCCAGCAGCCAAGGGCAGGGCCCTTCCTATAACTATGGCTACACCTTC.

Concerning this clone itself: The same CDR3 also results from other DNA sequences found in this sample. The chain recombines TRBV9 with TRBJ2-3; 8 nucleotides agree with TRBD2. The V gene's germline CDR1 is SGDLS and CDR2 YYNGEE. The CDR3 spans 15 residues. V was clipped by 2 bases and J by 1 base; unmatched bases: 3. CDR3: CASSVLAGGTDTQYF. CDR3 in DNA: TGTGCCAGCAGCGTGCTAGCGGGCGGCACAGATACGCAGTATTTT.

The chain is built from TRBV2 and TRBJ2-1, with 10 bases aligning to TRBD2. The junction had 7 bases not matched to a gene; V was cut back by 2 bases and J by 9 bases. This CDR3 is 15 amino acids long. CDR1 and CDR2 from the germline V gene are SNHLY and FYNNEI. The CDR3 reads CASSETASGSGEQFF. The CDR3 nucleotides read TGTGCCAGCAGTGAAACGGCTAGCGGGAGTGGTGAGCAGTTCTTC. Full variable domain (missing parts from reference TRBV2 and TRBJ2-1): EPEVTQTPSHQVTQMGQEVILRCVPISNHLYFYWYRQILGQKVEFLVSFYNNEISEKSEIFDDQFSVERPDGSNFTLKIRSTKLEDSAMYFCASSETASGSGEQFFGPGTRLTVL.